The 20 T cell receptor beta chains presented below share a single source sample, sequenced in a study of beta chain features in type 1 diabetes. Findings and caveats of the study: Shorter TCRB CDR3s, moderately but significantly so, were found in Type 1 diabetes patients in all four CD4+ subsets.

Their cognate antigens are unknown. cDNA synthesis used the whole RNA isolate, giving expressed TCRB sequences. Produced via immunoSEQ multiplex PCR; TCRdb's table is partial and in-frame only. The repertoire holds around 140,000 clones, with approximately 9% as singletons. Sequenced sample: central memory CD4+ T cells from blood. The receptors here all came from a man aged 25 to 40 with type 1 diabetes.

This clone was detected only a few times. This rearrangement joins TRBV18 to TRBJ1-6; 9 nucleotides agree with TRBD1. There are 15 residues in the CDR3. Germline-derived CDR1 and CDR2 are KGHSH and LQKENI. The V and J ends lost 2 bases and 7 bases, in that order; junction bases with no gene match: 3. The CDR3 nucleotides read TGTGCCAGCTCACCAGGACAGGGGACGAATTCACCCCTCCACTTT. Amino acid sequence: CASSPGQGTNSPLHF.

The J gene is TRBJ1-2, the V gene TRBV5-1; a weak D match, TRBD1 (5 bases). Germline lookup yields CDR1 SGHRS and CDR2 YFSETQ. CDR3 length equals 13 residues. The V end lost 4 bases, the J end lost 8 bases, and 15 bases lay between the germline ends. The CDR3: CASSLQGIEGYTF. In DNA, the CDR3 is TGCGCCAGCAGCCTCCAGGGCATTGAGGGCTACACCTTC.

The CDR3 nucleotides read TGTGCCAGCAGCGCAAGACAGGGGGCGAATGAGCAGTTCTTC. Translation: CASSARQGANEQFF. This chain links TRBV9 with TRBJ2-1; 10 positions agree with TRBD1. Unmatched junction bases numbered 4, after V lost 3 bases and J lost 7 bases. Germline lookup yields CDR1 SGDLS and CDR2 YYNGEE. The CDR3 covers 14 residues.

The CDR3 region has the DNA TGTGCCAGCAGCTATAGTGGGGGCAGCTACGAGCAGTACTTC. Protein product: CASSYSGGSYEQYF. The V and J genes are TRBV11-2 and TRBJ2-7, with D perhaps TRBD1 (6 bases). V lost 4 bases and J lost 3, with 13 bases in between. CDR3 length equals 14 residues. Germline V gives CDR1 SGHAT, CDR2 FQNNGV.

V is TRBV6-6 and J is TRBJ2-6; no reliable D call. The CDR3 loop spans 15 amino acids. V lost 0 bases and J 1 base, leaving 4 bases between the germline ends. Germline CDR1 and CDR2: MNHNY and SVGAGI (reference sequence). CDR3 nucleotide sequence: TGTGCCAGCAGTTACTCTACTTCTGGGGCCAACGTCCTGACTTTC. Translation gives CASSYSTSGANVLTF.

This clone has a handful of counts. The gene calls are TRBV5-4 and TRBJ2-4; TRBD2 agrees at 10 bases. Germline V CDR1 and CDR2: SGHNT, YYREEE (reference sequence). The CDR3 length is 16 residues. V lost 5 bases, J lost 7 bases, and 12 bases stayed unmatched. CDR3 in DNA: TGTGCCAGCAGGGTCAGCGGGGGGGCAGCAGGGAACATTCAGTACTTC. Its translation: CASRVSGGAAGNIQYF.

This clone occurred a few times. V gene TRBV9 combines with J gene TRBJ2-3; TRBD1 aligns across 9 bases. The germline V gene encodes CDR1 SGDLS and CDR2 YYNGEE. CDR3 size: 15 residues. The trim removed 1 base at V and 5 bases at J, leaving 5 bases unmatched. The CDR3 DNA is TGTGCCAGCAGCGTAAGACAGGGGGATGGAGATACGCAGTATTTT. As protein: CASSVRQGDGDTQYF.

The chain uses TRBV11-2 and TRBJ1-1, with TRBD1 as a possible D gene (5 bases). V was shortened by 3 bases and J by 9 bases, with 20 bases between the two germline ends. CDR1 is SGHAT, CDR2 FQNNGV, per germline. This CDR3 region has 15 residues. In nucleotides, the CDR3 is TGTGCCAGCAGCTTTGGGGTTGGGGGGGATGAGAAAGCTTTCTTT. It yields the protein CASSFGVGGDEKAFF.

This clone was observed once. CDR3 nucleotides: TGTGCCAGCAGTGAAACAGGGCTTAATTCACCCCTCCACTTT. This sequence encodes CASSETGLNSPLHF. The chain combines TRBV2 with TRBJ1-6, with D possibly matching TRBD1 (6 bases). Germline lookup yields CDR1 SNHLY and CDR2 FYNNEI. The length of the CDR3 is 14 residues. V was clipped by 2 bases and J by 6 bases, with 8 bases between them.

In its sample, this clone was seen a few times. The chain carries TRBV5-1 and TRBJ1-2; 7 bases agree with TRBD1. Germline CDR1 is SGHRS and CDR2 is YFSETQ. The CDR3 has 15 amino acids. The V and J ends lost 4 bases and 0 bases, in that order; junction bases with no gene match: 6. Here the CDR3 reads CASSLGQTSNYGYTF. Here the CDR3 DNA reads TGCGCCAGCAGCCTGGGACAGACCTCTAACTATGGCTACACCTTC.

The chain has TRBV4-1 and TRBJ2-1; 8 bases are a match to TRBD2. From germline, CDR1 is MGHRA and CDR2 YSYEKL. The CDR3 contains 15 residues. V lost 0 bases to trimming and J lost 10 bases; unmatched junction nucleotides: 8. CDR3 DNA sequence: TGCGCCAGCAGCCAAGAGGTGCGGGGGGCCGGCGAGCAGTTCTTC. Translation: CASSQEVRGAGEQFF.

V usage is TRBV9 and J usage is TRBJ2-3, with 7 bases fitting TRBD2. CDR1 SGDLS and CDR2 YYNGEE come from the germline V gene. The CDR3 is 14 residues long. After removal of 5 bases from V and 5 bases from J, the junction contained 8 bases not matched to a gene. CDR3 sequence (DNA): TGTGCCAGCAGTTCCGGGACTACGATAGATACGCAGTATTTT. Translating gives CASSSGTTIDTQYF.

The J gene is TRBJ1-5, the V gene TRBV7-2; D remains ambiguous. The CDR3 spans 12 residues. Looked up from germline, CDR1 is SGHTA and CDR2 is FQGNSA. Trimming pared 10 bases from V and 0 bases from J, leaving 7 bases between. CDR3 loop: CATAGSNQPQHF. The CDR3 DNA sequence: TGTGCCACTGCCGGTAGCAATCAGCCCCAGCATTTT.

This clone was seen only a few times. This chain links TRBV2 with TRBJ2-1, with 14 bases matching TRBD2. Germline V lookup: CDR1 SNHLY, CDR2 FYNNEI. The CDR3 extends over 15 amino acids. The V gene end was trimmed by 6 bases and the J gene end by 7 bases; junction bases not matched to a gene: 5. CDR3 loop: CASRRTSGGSNEQFF. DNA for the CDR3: TGTGCCAGCAGAAGGACTAGCGGGGGGTCAAATGAGCAGTTCTTC.

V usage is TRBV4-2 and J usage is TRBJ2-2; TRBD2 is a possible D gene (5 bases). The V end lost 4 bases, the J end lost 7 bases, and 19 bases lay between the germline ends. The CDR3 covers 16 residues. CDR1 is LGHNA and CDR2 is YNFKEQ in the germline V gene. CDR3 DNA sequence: TGTGCCAGCAGCCGGGATTCGGGGTCCCTTAGCGGGGAGCTGTTTTTT. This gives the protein CASSRDSGSLSGELFF.

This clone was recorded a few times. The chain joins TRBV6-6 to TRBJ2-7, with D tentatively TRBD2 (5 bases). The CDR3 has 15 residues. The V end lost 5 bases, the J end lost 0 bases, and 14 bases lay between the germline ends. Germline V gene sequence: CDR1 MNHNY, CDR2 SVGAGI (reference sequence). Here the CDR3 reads CASSPGGLTSYEQYF. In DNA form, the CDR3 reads TGTGCCAGCAGTCCCGGAGGTCTTACCTCCTACGAGCAGTACTTC.

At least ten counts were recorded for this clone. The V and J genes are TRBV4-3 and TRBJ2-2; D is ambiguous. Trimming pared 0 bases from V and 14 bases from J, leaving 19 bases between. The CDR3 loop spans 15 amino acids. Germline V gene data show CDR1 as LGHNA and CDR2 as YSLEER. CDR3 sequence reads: CASSQENSQQLGLFF. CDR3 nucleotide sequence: TGCGCCAGCAGCCAAGAGAACAGTCAACAGTTGGGCCTGTTTTTT.

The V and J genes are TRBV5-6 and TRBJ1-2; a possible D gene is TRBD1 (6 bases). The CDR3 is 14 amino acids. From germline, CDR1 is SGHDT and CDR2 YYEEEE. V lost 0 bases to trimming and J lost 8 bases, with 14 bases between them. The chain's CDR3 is CASSLEQGRGGYTF. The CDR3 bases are TGTGCCAGCAGCTTGGAGCAGGGGAGAGGCGGCTACACCTTC.

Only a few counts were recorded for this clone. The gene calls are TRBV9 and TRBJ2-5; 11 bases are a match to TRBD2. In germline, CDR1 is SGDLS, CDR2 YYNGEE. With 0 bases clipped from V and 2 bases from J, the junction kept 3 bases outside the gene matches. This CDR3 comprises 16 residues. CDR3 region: CASSVGVAGGQETQYF. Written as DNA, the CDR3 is TGTGCCAGCAGCGTAGGCGTAGCGGGGGGGCAAGAGACCCAGTACTTC.

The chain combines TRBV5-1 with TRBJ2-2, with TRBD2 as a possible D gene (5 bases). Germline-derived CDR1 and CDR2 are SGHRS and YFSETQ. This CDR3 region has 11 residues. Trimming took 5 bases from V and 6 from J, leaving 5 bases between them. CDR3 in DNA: TGCGCCAGCAGGGAGGCCGGGGAGCTGTTTTTT. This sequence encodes CASREAGELFF.